This entry lists 25 T cell receptor beta chains sequenced from one sample in a study of OX40 agonist ivuxolimab in advanced cancers. Repertoires were generated with immunoSEQ multiplex PCR, while TCRdb's copy carries only in-frame clones and drops some. The repertoire includes under 80,000 clones, approximately 91% of them detected once, and 15% to 20% sits in the top ten. Sequences were derived from CD4+ or CD8+ T cells sorted from blood, sampled in a trial of the OX40 agonist ivuxolimab. The origin of the receptors is an adult with an advanced solid tumor such as melanoma, head and neck, liver or kidney cancer.

This rearrangement joins TRBV28 to TRBJ1-3; no definite D call. Trimming cost V 5 bases and J 0 bases, with 8 bases left between them. Germline lookup yields CDR1 MDHEN and CDR2 SYDVKM. The CDR3 contains 14 residues. The CDR3: CASSPPSSGNTIYF. Written as DNA, the CDR3 is TGTGCCAGCAGTCCTCCAAGCTCTGGAAACACCATATATTTT.

This clone was seen just once. V and J are TRBV7-9 and TRBJ2-6; no reliable D call. CDR3 length: 15 amino acids. Trimming took 8 bases from V and 0 from J, leaving 11 bases between them. CDR1 and CDR2 from the germline V gene are SEHNR and FQNEAQ (reference sequence). CDR3 in DNA: TGTGCCAGCGCGTCTCGATCCTCTGGGGCCAACGTCCTGACTTTC. It codes for CASASRSSGANVLTF.

The chain recombines TRBV4-3 with TRBJ2-3, with D unclear. Trimming left V 0 bases short and J 4 bases short, with 11 bases between. CDR1 and CDR2 (germline): LGHNA, YSLEER. The CDR3 has 15 residues. Here the CDR3 DNA reads TGCGCCAGCAGCCAAGATCACACCGGAGCAGATACGCAGTATTTT. This encodes CASSQDHTGADTQYF.

The genes are TRBV9 and TRBJ1-2, with D hard to call. From germline, CDR1 is SGDLS and CDR2 YYNGEE. Trimming stripped 4 bases from V and 0 bases from J, with 10 bases between. The CDR3 contains 14 residues. The CDR3 DNA is TGTGCCAGCAGCATAAACGGGGCTAACTATGGCTACACCTTC. This translates into CASSINGANYGYTF.

The chain links TRBV28 to TRBJ2-3, with D unclear. Trimming cost V 1 base and J 2 bases, with 13 bases left between them. Germline V gene lookup returns CDR1 MDHEN and CDR2 SYDVKM. The CDR3 extends over 16 amino acids. DNA of the CDR3: TGTGCCAGCAGTTTATTGTCGGAAGCCACCACAGATACGCAGTATTTT. Its translation: CASSLLSEATTDTQYF.

The V call is TRBV13, the J call TRBJ2-1; D is undetermined. CDR3 length equals 10 residues. The V gene's germline CDR1 is PRHDT and CDR2 FYEKMQ (reference sequence). The V and J ends lost 6 bases and 7 bases respectively, with 4 bases between them. For the CDR3, the DNA is TGTGCCAGCAGTCTAAATGAGCAGTTCTTC. Translation: CASSLNEQFF.

The chain employs TRBV27 and TRBJ2-1; D remains ambiguous. CDR1 MNHEY and CDR2 SMNVEV come from the germline V gene (reference sequence). There are 11 residues in the CDR3. V lost 5 bases, J lost 7 bases, and 6 bases lay in between. CDR3 sequence reads: CASSHYNEQFF. CDR3 coding DNA: TGTGCCAGCAGTCATTATAATGAGCAGTTCTTC.

The gene calls are TRBV7-9 and TRBJ2-3; D call uncertain. Trimming shortened V by 5 bases and J by 4 bases, and 7 bases separated the two germline ends. This CDR3 has 12 amino acids. From germline, CDR1 is SEHNR and CDR2 FQNEAQ (reference sequence). The CDR3 loop reads CASSRWPDTQYF. As DNA, the CDR3 is TGTGCCAGCAGCCGGTGGCCAGATACGCAGTATTTT.

There are a few counts of this clone. The rearrangement uses TRBV2 and TRBJ2-3; D is possibly TRBD2 (7 bases). The CDR3 totals 14 residues. The germline V gene encodes CDR1 SNHLY and CDR2 FYNNEI. The V gene lost 11 bases and the J gene lost 0 bases, with 15 bases spanning the gap. Written as DNA, the CDR3 is TGTGCCGTTAAGGGGGGGGATAGCACAGATACGCAGTATTTT. Protein product: CAVKGGDSTDTQYF.

The rearrangement joins TRBV19 to TRBJ2-5; 11 bases line up with TRBD2. The CDR3 totals 15 residues. CDR1 is LNHDA and CDR2 is SQIVND in the germline V gene (reference sequence). The V and J ends lost 8 bases and 4 bases, in that order; junction bases with no gene match: 9. The CDR3 sequence is CASRSGLAGGETQYF. The CDR3 DNA is TGTGCCAGTCGCTCCGGGCTAGCGGGAGGAGAGACCCAGTACTTC.

This rearrangement joins TRBV11-2 to TRBJ1-2; a weak D match, TRBD1 (6 bases). The CDR3 is 13 residues long. Trimming cost V 6 bases and J 3 bases, with 11 bases left between them. Germline assignment: CDR1 SGHAT and CDR2 FQNNGV. The CDR3 nucleotides are TGTGCCAGCAGACAGGGATCCCACTATGGCTACACCTTC. The encoded protein is CASRQGSHYGYTF.

The rearrangement links TRBV10-2 to TRBJ2-7, with a weak D call TRBD1 (5 bases). CDR1 WSHSY and CDR2 SAAADI come from the germline V gene. CDR3 length: 15 amino acids. Trimming pared 1 base from V and 3 bases from J, leaving 13 bases between. The CDR3 nucleotides are TGCGCCAGCAGTGAGTACGGACCCCAGGGCTACGAGCAGTACTTC. Amino acids: CASSEYGPQGYEQYF.

V is TRBV4-3 and J is TRBJ2-2, with D unresolved. The germline CDR1 and CDR2 sequences are LGHNA and YSLEER. Between the trimmed V and J ends, which lost 3 bases and 1 base, there was a span of 6 bases. CDR3 length: 14 amino acids. The DNA of the CDR3 is TGCGCCAGCAGCCACATAGAGAACACCGGGGAGCTGTTTTTT. Its translation is CASSHIENTGELFF.

The chain couples TRBV9 to TRBJ2-3; TRBD1 matches at 12 bases. With V trimmed by 3 bases and J by 4 bases, 6 bases remained unmatched. This CDR3 region has 16 residues. The germline gives CDR1 SGDLS, CDR2 YYNGEE. Here the CDR3 DNA reads TGTGCCAGCAGCGCTCCGGGACAGGGGGCCCCAGATACGCAGTATTTT. It yields the protein CASSAPGQGAPDTQYF.

V usage is TRBV5-6 and J usage is TRBJ2-7; TRBD2 agrees at 11 bases. This CDR3 has 15 amino acids. The ends lost 4 bases at V and 7 bases at J; junction bases unmatched: 10. Germline CDR1 and CDR2: SGHDT and YYEEEE. The DNA of the CDR3 is TGTGCCAGCAGCGGGGATAGCGGGAGGGCAGGAGAGCAGTACTTC. Its protein product is CASSGDSGRAGEQYF.

The chain links TRBV9 to TRBJ2-1, with TRBD1 identical over 7 bases. Germline V CDR1 and CDR2: SGDLS, YYNGEE. This CDR3 comprises 13 residues. J lost 9 bases, V lost 4 bases, and 7 bases had no gene match. CDR3 bases: TGTGCCAGCAGCCTAGGGGGCCGGAGTGAGCAGTTCTTC. Translated: CASSLGGRSEQFF.

This clone was found many times. This rearrangement joins TRBV9 to TRBJ2-5; the match to TRBD2 covers 7 bases. The length of the CDR3 is 13 residues. After removal of 4 bases from V and 1 base from J, the junction contained 1 base not matched to a gene. Germline CDR1 is SGDLS and CDR2 is YYNGEE. The CDR3 DNA sequence: TGTGCCAGCAGCAGCGGGACCCAAGAGACCCAGTACTTC. Its protein product is CASSSGTQETQYF.

The J gene is TRBJ2-5, the V gene TRBV7-8, with D possibly being TRBD2 (5 bases). The length of the CDR3 is 16 residues. Germline lookup yields CDR1 SGHVS and CDR2 FQNEAQ. V was pared by 4 bases and J by 2 bases, with 17 bases between. The CDR3 DNA reads TGTGCCAGCAGCTCACGACCGGGGAGCGTGCAAGAGACCCAGTACTTC. Protein sequence: CASSSRPGSVQETQYF.

The V gene is TRBV27, the J gene TRBJ2-7; maybe TRBD1 (5 bases). V was trimmed by 4 bases and J by 6 bases, leaving 13 bases between them. Per germline, CDR1 MNHEY and CDR2 SMNVEV (reference sequence). This CDR3 contains 13 residues. CDR3 loop: CASSSQGRGEQYF. In DNA, the CDR3 is TGTGCCAGCAGTTCGCAGGGAAGGGGCGAGCAGTACTTC.

The chain carries TRBV4-1 and TRBJ1-1; D is undetermined. The V and J ends lost 4 bases and 1 base respectively, with 10 bases between them. In germline, CDR1 is MGHRA, CDR2 YSYEKL. This CDR3 is built from 14 residues. This CDR3 reads CASSLSSGNTEAFF. The CDR3 DNA sequence: TGCGCCAGCAGCCTATCATCAGGGAACACTGAAGCTTTCTTT.

V and J are TRBV4-1 and TRBJ1-1; a weak D match, TRBD1 (5 bases). Trimming cost V 5 bases and J 6 bases, with 19 bases left between them. The CDR3 contains 15 residues. CDR1 and CDR2 (germline): MGHRA, YSYEKL. In DNA, the CDR3 is TGCGCCAGCAGCGGCGGTAGGGAGGGGCCAGCTGAAGCTTTCTTT. Translated: CASSGGREGPAEAFF.

The chain recombines TRBV10-3 with TRBJ2-7; the match to TRBD2 covers 8 bases. Germline assignment: CDR1 ENHRY and CDR2 SYGVKD. This CDR3 is 16 amino acids long. The V gene end was trimmed by 4 bases and the J gene end by 2 bases; junction bases not matched to a gene: 10. The CDR3 loop reads CAISGSLAVNAYEQYF. The CDR3 DNA follows: TGTGCCATCAGTGGGTCACTAGCGGTCAACGCCTACGAGCAGTACTTC.

This clone appeared once. The chain couples TRBV19 to TRBJ2-1, with 8 bases that match TRBD2. With V trimmed by 4 bases and J by 5 bases, 16 bases remained unmatched. CDR1 is LNHDA and CDR2 is SQIVND in the germline V gene (reference sequence). The CDR3 runs to 18 residues. In DNA, the CDR3 is TGTGCCAGTAGTACTTCGGGGGGGTACCGGGACGAGAACAATGAGCAGTTCTTC. This translates into CASSTSGGYRDENNEQFF.

The chain couples TRBV7-3 to TRBJ2-3, with unresolved D. The CDR3 sequence is 13 residues long. The V end lost 5 bases, the J end lost 0 bases, and 6 bases lay between the germline ends. CDR1 is SGHTA, CDR2 FQGTGA, per germline. CDR3 residues: CASSLISTDTQYF. Written as DNA, the CDR3 is TGTGCCAGCAGCCTCATCAGCACAGATACGCAGTATTTT. The full variable domain, in which reference TRBV7-3 and TRBJ2-3 provide the parts outside the CDR3, is GAGVSQTPSNKVTEKGKYVELRCDPISGHTALYWYRQSLGQGPEFLIYFQGTGAADDSGLPNDRFFAVRPEGSVSTLKIQRTERGDSAVYLCASSLISTDTQYFGPGTRLTVL.

The genes are TRBV5-5 and TRBJ1-5, with D unresolved. V was trimmed by 4 bases and J by 0 bases, leaving 5 bases between them. Germline V gene lookup returns CDR1 SGHKS and CDR2 YYEKEE (reference sequence). This CDR3 is built from 13 residues. For the CDR3, the DNA is TGTGCCAGCAGCCTGGATAGCAATCAGCCCCAGCATTTT. It translates to CASSLDSNQPQHF.